Below are 32 T cell receptor beta chains sequenced from a single sample in a study of response to subunit inactivated influenza vaccine. One entry per CDR3 protein results from TCRdb running MiXCR on the RT-PCR reads. The data show hundreds of thousands of distinct CDR3 sequences, around 13% seen once. Sequencing was performed on PBMCs from blood, taken 45 days after vaccination. These receptors all stem from a man aged 45-60 years who received an inactivated influenza vaccine.

This chain links TRBV7-9 with TRBJ1-1; TRBD1 agrees at 11 bases. V lost 5 bases and J lost 11; bases outside the gene matches: 4. CDR1 is SEHNR, CDR2 FQNEAQ, per germline (reference sequence). The CDR3 totals 12 residues. The CDR3 is CASSQGQGEAFF. CDR3 in DNA: TGTGCCAGCAGCCAGGGACAGGGGGAGGCTTTCTTT.

This clonotype was observed many times. The chain employs TRBV28 and TRBJ1-1; D uncertain. Germline V gives CDR1 MDHEN, CDR2 SYDVKM. This CDR3 is built from 14 residues. Trimming stripped 3 bases from V and 4 bases from J, with 12 bases between. The CDR3 is CASSFVMMVTEAFF. CDR3 nucleotide sequence: TGTGCCAGCAGTTTTGTGATGATGGTCACTGAAGCTTTCTTT.

To note about this clonotype: The junction and the germline gene differ at one end; a read error may be behind it. The J gene is TRBJ2-7, the V gene TRBV18, with TRBD2 as a possible D gene (6 bases). The CDR3 sequence is 15 residues long. Germline lookup yields CDR1 KGHSH and CDR2 LQKENI. CDR3 sequence (DNA): TGTGCCAGCTCACCTGGGCAGGCGGGGTCCTACGAGCACTACTTC. It encodes CASSPGQAGSYEHYF.

J is TRBJ2-2 and V is TRBV4-3; D tentatively fits TRBD1 or TRBD2 (5 bases each). The germline CDR1 and CDR2 sequences are LGHNA and YSLEER. V lost 7 bases and J lost 4, with 13 bases in between. The CDR3 runs to 14 residues. CDR3 in amino acids: CASNPGPFTGELFF. CDR3 DNA: TGCGCCAGCAACCCGGGACCTTTCACCGGGGAGCTGTTTTTT.

The chain is built from TRBV7-9 and TRBJ2-7; a possible D gene is TRBD1 (6 bases). The germline V gene has CDR1 SEHNR and CDR2 FQNEAQ (reference sequence). V was pared by 5 bases and J by 2 bases, with 13 bases between. The CDR3 consists of 14 residues. CDR3 sequence (DNA): TGTGCCAGCAGCCCTGACCGGACAGCCTACGAGCAGTACTTC. Protein product: CASSPDRTAYEQYF.

At least ten counts were recorded for this clonotype. Here the CDR3 DNA reads TGTGCCAGCAGCGCCCAGGGGGCCCTCTACAATGAGCAGTTCTTC. This codes for CASSAQGALYNEQFF. The rearrangement joins TRBV9 to TRBJ2-1; 8 positions agree with TRBD1. The CDR3 is 15 residues long. J lost 3 bases, V lost 3 bases, and 5 bases had no gene match. Germline V lookup: CDR1 SGDLS, CDR2 YYNGEE.

This clonotype was seen a handful of times. The rearrangement links TRBV11-3 to TRBJ2-1; D gene ambiguous. The CDR3 is made up of 13 amino acids. The V gene lost 0 bases and the J gene lost 5 bases, with 5 bases spanning the gap. Germline V lookup: CDR1 SGHNT, CDR2 YENEEA. The CDR3: CASSLEPDNEQFF. The CDR3 DNA reads TGTGCCAGCAGCTTAGAGCCAGACAATGAGCAGTTCTTC.

This clonotype was seen only a few times. This chain joins TRBV29-1 and TRBJ2-7, with D perhaps matching TRBD2 (6 bases). This CDR3 has 13 residues. V lost 6 bases, J lost 3 bases, and 15 bases lay in between. CDR1 is SQVTM, CDR2 ANQGSEA, per germline. The CDR3 reads CSVGDWAIYEQYF. CDR3 in DNA: TGCAGCGTAGGGGACTGGGCCATCTACGAGCAGTACTTC.

This rearrangement joins TRBV4-3 to TRBJ1-5, with D hard to call. The CDR3 has 15 residues. CDR1 and CDR2 from the germline V gene are LGHNA and YSLEER. Between the trimmed V and J ends, which lost 0 bases and 0 bases, there was a span of 6 bases. For the CDR3, the DNA is TGCGCCAGCAGCCAAGATTGGGTTAGCAATCAGCCCCAGCATTTT. Its protein is CASSQDWVSNQPQHF.

The chain couples TRBV11-2 to TRBJ2-7, with D maybe TRBD2 (6 bases). Deletions cut 4 bases from V and 3 bases from J, with 16 bases between. Germline CDR1 SGHAT, CDR2 FQNNGV. CDR3 size: 15 residues. As DNA, the CDR3 is TGTGCCAGCAGCTATGGGACTGGCGGTTACTACGAGCAGTACTTC. Translating it yields CASSYGTGGYYEQYF.

The gene calls are TRBV20-1 and TRBJ2-3; TRBD2 matches at 16 bases. The J segment lost 9 bases and the V segment lost 0 bases, leaving 6 bases of the junction unmatched. Germline V CDR1 and CDR2: DFQATT, SNEGSKA (reference sequence). The CDR3 extends over 16 amino acids. CDR3 in amino acids: CSARDGTSGRAGTQYF. The CDR3 DNA reads as TGCAGTGCTAGAGATGGGACTAGCGGGAGGGCCGGCACGCAGTATTTT.

The rearrangement uses TRBV6-2 or TRBV6-3 and TRBJ2-2; D is possibly TRBD2 (5 bases). The ends were cut back, 8 bases at V and 4 bases at J, with 11 bases in the middle. The CDR3 contains 13 residues. The germline V gene has CDR1 MNHEY and CDR2 SVGEGT. CDR3 region: CASCPLGTGELFF. The CDR3 bases are TGTGCCAGCTGTCCACTAGGCACCGGGGAGCTGTTTTTT.

This clonotype was seen many times. This chain joins TRBV5-1 and TRBJ2-5; possibly TRBD2 for D (5 bases). With 1 base removed from V and 7 bases from J, the gap between germline ends came to 11 bases. The CDR3 runs 13 residues. CDR1 SGHRS and CDR2 YFSETQ come from the germline V gene. CDR3 sequence (DNA): TGCGCCAGCAGCTTGCCCGGGAAGGCGACCCAGTACTTC. This gives the protein CASSLPGKATQYF.

This clonotype has only a few counts. V and J are TRBV9 and TRBJ2-7; 8 bases align to TRBD1. The ends lost 3 bases at V and 0 bases at J; junction bases unmatched: 5. CDR1 is SGDLS, CDR2 YYNGEE, per germline. CDR3 length: 15 residues. CDR3 sequence (DNA): TGTGCCAGCAGCGCAGGGGGCGCGAGCTCCTACGAGCAGTACTTC. Translating gives CASSAGGASSYEQYF. Together with reference TRBV9 and TRBJ2-7, the CDR3 gives the full variable domain: DSGVTQTPKHLITATGQRVTLRCSPRSGDLSVYWYQQSLDQGLQFLIQYYNGEERAKGNILERFSAQQFPDLHSELNLSSLELGDSALYFCASSAGGASSYEQYFGPGTRLTVT.

In this sample, this clonotype turned up a few times. The chain recombines TRBV7-2 with TRBJ1-6; the D is unclear. In germline, CDR1 is SGHTA, CDR2 FQGNSA. V gave up 0 bases and J gave up 8 bases, with 8 bases separating them. CDR3 length equals 14 residues. This CDR3 is CASSLARADSPLHF. The CDR3 nucleotides read TGTGCCAGCAGCTTAGCTAGAGCCGATTCACCCCTCCACTTT.

This chain uses TRBV5-6 with TRBJ2-3, with D perhaps TRBD1 (5 bases). CDR3 length: 13 amino acids. CDR1 is SGHDT and CDR2 is YYEEEE in the germline V gene. Trimming pared 4 bases from V and 3 bases from J, leaving 9 bases between. CDR3: CASSISGTDTQYF. The CDR3 coding sequence is TGTGCCAGCAGCATATCAGGGACAGATACGCAGTATTTT.

The chain joins TRBV7-9 to TRBJ2-1; 8 positions match TRBD2. Germline CDR1 is SEHNR and CDR2 is FQNEAQ (reference sequence). The junction had 10 bases not matched to a gene; V was cut back by 5 bases and J by 4 bases. CDR3 size: 16 residues. CDR3: CASSRNSGNFYNEQFF. The DNA of the CDR3 is TGTGCCAGCAGCAGAAATAGCGGGAACTTTTACAATGAGCAGTTCTTC.

This clonotype was seen a few times. This rearrangement joins TRBV19 to TRBJ1-6, with D uncertain. The CDR3 length is 15 residues. CDR1 LNHDA and CDR2 SQIVND come from the germline V gene (reference sequence). The ends were cut back, 4 bases at V and 5 bases at J, with 12 bases in the middle. In nucleotides, the CDR3 is TGTGCCAGTAGTACCCGTTTGGGGAATAATTCACCCCTCCACTTT. Protein sequence: CASSTRLGNNSPLHF.

This clonotype came up a few times. The V and J genes are TRBV5-1 and TRBJ1-1; TRBD1 matches 7 bases. CDR3 size: 16 residues. Unmatched junction bases numbered 10, after V lost 4 bases and J lost 1 base. Looked up from germline, CDR1 is SGHRS and CDR2 is YFSETQ. Written as DNA, the CDR3 is TGCGCCAGCAGCGGAGGACAGGCGCGCCAGAACACTGAAGCTTTCTTT. Translating it yields CASSGGQARQNTEAFF. Full variable domain (missing parts from reference TRBV5-1 and TRBJ1-1): KAGVTQTPRYLIKTRGQQVTLSCSPISGHRSVSWYQQTPGQGLQFLFEYFSETQRNKGNFPGRFSGRQFSNSRSEMNVSTLELGDSALYLCASSGGQARQNTEAFFGQGTRLTVV.

The genes are TRBV27 and TRBJ2-3, with D unclear. The CDR3 has 17 amino acids. Trimming cost V 5 bases and J 3 bases, with 21 bases left between them. Looked up from germline, CDR1 is MNHEY and CDR2 is SMNVEV (reference sequence). For the CDR3, the DNA is TGTGCCAGCAGTAAAGGAAGGACGGCCGACGCAACAGATACGCAGTATTTT. This sequence encodes CASSKGRTADATDTQYF.

This rearrangement joins TRBV12-3 or TRBV12-4 to TRBJ1-2; a weak D match, TRBD1 (5 bases). This CDR3 spans 14 amino acids. With 6 bases removed from V and 3 bases from J, the gap between germline ends came to 14 bases. The CDR3 nucleotides read TGTGCCAGCAGCTCCCGGGACGGACACTATGGCTACACCTTC. Amino acids: CASSSRDGHYGYTF.

This clonotype appeared many times. The chain combines TRBV18 with TRBJ2-3; D is possibly TRBD1 (5 bases). CDR3 size: 12 residues. Germline V gene lookup returns CDR1 KGHSH and CDR2 LQKENI. Deletions cut 3 bases from V and 5 bases from J, with 6 bases between. The CDR3 region has the DNA TGTGCCAGCTCACCCCAGGGAGATACGCAGTATTTT. Translating it yields CASSPQGDTQYF.

The table lists this clonotype with many counts. CDR3 loop: CASSLTGPTNEKLFF. The CDR3 DNA is TGTGCCAGCAGCTTGACAGGGCCAACTAATGAAAAACTGTTTTTT. The V and J genes are TRBV5-5 and TRBJ1-4; possibly TRBD1 for D (6 bases). CDR1 and CDR2 (germline): SGHKS, YYEKEE (reference sequence). The CDR3 totals 15 residues. Trimming stripped 1 base from V and 0 bases from J, with 7 bases between. The full variable domain, its missing parts supplied by reference TRBV5-5 and TRBJ1-4, is DAGVTQSPTHLIKTRGQQVTLRCSPISGHKSVSWYQQVLGQGPQFIFQYYEKEERGRGNFPDRFSARQFPNYSSELNVNALLLGDSALYLCASSLTGPTNEKLFFGSGTQLSVL.

This clonotype appeared many times. The chain combines TRBV20-1 with TRBJ2-1; TRBD1 matches at 7 bases. The CDR3 runs to 14 residues. V lost 1 base to trimming and J lost 3 bases; unmatched junction nucleotides: 3. Per the germline V gene, CDR1 is DFQATT and CDR2 is SNEGSKA (reference sequence). CDR3 in DNA: TGCAGTGCTAGAGGCCGGGACAGCTACAATGAGCAGTTCTTC. It yields the protein CSARGRDSYNEQFF.

This rearrangement joins TRBV20-1 to TRBJ2-3; 15 bases align to TRBD2. CDR3 length equals 17 residues. After removal of 3 bases from V and 6 bases from J, the junction contained 10 bases not matched to a gene. Germline lookup yields CDR1 DFQATT and CDR2 SNEGSKA (reference sequence). This CDR3 reads CSASPRGLAGGLDTQYF. CDR3 in DNA: TGCAGTGCTAGCCCCCGGGGACTAGCGGGAGGATTGGATACGCAGTATTTT.

This clonotype showed up just a few times. The J gene is TRBJ1-3, the V gene TRBV4-1; D unclear. This CDR3 has 14 amino acids. Germline V gene sequence: CDR1 MGHRA, CDR2 YSYEKL. Trimming removed 1 base from V and 4 bases from J, with 8 bases in between. CDR3 coding DNA: TGCGCCAGCAGCCAAGTAAACTCAGGAAACACCATATATTTT. Its protein is CASSQVNSGNTIYF.

J is TRBJ2-6 and V is TRBV5-1, with D tentatively TRBD1 (5 bases). CDR1 SGHRS and CDR2 YFSETQ come from the germline V gene. This CDR3 region has 16 residues. Trimming took off 4 bases at V and 0 bases at J, with 11 bases between the two ends. This CDR3 reads CASSTGPISGANVLTF. CDR3 DNA: TGCGCCAGCAGCACAGGACCTATCTCTGGGGCCAACGTCCTGACTTTC.

This chain connects TRBV5-1 to TRBJ1-2, with a possible D match to TRBD1 (5 bases). With 4 bases removed from V and 2 bases from J, the gap between germline ends came to 15 bases. Germline assignment: CDR1 SGHRS and CDR2 YFSETQ. CDR3 length: 15 residues. The CDR3 here is CASSQGSTRNYGYTF. CDR3 in DNA: TGCGCCAGCAGCCAGGGCTCGACAAGGAACTATGGCTACACCTTC.

The genes are TRBV20-1 and TRBJ1-2; 11 bases agree with TRBD1. V dropped 4 bases and J dropped 4; count of bases not matched to a gene: 5. CDR3 size: 14 residues. Germline CDR1 DFQATT, CDR2 SNEGSKA (reference sequence). The CDR3 coding sequence is TGCAGTGCTATAGGAGGGACAGGGGGCTATGGCTACACCTTC. Residues: CSAIGGTGGYGYTF.

The chain is built from TRBV4-1 and TRBJ1-5; D uncertain. Deletions cut 2 bases from V and 5 bases from J, with 13 bases between. Germline V gives CDR1 MGHRA, CDR2 YSYEKL. The CDR3 is 15 amino acids. DNA of the CDR3: TGCGCCAGCAGCCAAACAGAATTAGGATATCAGCCCCAGCATTTT. This gives the protein CASSQTELGYQPQHF.

This clonotype was recorded a few times. The chain carries TRBV5-4 and TRBJ1-2, with 12 nucleotides matching TRBD1. The CDR3 extends over 17 amino acids. From germline, CDR1 is SGHNT and CDR2 YYREEE (reference sequence). With V trimmed by 4 bases and J by 7 bases, 14 bases remained unmatched. DNA of the CDR3: TGTGCCAGCAGCCGCGAGGGACAGGGGGCTCGGGGCTCTGGCTACACCTTC. Amino acid sequence: CASSREGQGARGSGYTF.

This clonotype was seen a handful of times. The rearrangement links TRBV20-1 to TRBJ1-2; TRBD1 matches 7 bases. Germline values: CDR1 DFQATT, CDR2 SNEGSKA (reference sequence). The length of the CDR3 is 15 residues. V trimming: 5 bases; J trimming: 4 bases; junction bases outside the gene matches: 13. The CDR3 bases are TGCAGTGCTGGAGCTCGGACAGGCCCTAGCTATGGCTACACCTTC. Translation: CSAGARTGPSYGYTF.